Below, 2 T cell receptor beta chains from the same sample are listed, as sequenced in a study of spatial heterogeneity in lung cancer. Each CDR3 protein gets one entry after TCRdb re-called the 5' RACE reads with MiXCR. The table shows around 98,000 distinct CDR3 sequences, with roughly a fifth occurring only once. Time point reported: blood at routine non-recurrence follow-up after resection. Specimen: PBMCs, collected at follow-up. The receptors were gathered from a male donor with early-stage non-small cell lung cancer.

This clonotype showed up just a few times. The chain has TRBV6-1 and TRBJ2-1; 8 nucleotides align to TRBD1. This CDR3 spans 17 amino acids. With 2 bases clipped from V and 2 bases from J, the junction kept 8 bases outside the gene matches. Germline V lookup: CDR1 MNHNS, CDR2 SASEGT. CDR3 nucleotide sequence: TGTGCCAGCAGTGAATTCCTCGAGACAGGGGCCTACAATGAGCAGTTCTTC. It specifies CASSEFLETGAYNEQFF.

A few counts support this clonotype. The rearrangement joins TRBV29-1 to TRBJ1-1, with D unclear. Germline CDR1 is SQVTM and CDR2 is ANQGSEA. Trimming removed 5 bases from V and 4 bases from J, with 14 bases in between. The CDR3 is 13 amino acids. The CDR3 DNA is TGCAGCGTTTCTAAAGGGCCCCCCACTGAAGCTTTCTTT. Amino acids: CSVSKGPPTEAFF.